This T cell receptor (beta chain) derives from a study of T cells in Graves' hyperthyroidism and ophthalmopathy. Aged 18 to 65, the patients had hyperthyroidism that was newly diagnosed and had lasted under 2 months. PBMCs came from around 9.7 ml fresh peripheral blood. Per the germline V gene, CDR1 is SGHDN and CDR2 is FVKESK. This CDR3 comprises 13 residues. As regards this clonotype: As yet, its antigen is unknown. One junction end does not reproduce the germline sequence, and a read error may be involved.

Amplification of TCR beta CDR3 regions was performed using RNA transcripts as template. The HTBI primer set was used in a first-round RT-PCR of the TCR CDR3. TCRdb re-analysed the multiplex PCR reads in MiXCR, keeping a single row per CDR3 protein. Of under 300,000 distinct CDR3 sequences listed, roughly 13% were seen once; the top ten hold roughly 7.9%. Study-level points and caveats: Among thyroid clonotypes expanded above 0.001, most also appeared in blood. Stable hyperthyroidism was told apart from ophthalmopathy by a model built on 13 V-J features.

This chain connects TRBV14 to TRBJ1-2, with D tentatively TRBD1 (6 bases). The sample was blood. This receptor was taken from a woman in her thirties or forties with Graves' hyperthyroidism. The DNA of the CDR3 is TGTGCCAGCAAATATCCGGACAGAGGGACCCTCTCCTTC. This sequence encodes CASKYPDRGTLSF.